The clone carrying this T cell receptor beta chain has at least ten counts. Its matching antigen is unknown. This sample is part of a study of T-cell reconstitution after alpha-beta-depleted transplantation in children. CDR3 length equals 14 residues. CDR1 and CDR2 from the germline V gene are LGHNA and YSLEER. V dropped 3 bases and J dropped 9 bases, with 15 bases sitting between them. General study findings and limits: Recipient T cells and thymic progenitors that survived gave rise to the high TCRbeta diversity observed at day 60 in some patients. Newly generated T cells supplied most T-cell counts and diversity one year post-transplant. Two months or so post-transplant, alpha-beta T cells reportedly derived from several hundred expanded graft clones.

Preparation of the TCRbeta library was carried out with unique molecular identifiers. TCRdb reprocessed the PCR reads with MiXCR, giving one entry per CDR3 protein. Here the sample spans some 200,000 distinct CDR3 sequences, approximately 8.4% being singletons. The sample in question was PBMCs, mostly from graft donor cells, obtained 360 days after TCRalphabeta/CD19-depleted stem cell transplant. This TCR was sampled from a male patient between 2 and 15 years old who had a stem cell transplant for acute myeloid leukemia, so the T cells may come from the graft donor. The chain uses TRBV4-3 and TRBJ2-1; either TRBD1 or TRBD2 may fit D (5 bases each). The CDR3 here is CASSHTGPHGEQFF. The CDR3 coding sequence is TGCGCCAGCAGCCATACGGGACCCCACGGTGAGCAGTTCTTC.